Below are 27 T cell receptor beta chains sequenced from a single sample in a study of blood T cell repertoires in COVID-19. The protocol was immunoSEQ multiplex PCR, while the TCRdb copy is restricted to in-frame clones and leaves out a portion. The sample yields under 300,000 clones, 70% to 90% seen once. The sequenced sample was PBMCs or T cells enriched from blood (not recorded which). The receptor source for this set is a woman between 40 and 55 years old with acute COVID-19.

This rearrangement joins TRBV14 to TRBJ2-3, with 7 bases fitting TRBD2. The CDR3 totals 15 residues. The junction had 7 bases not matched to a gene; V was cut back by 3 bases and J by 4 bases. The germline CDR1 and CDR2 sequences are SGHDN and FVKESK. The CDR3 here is CASSHRGGGPDTQYF. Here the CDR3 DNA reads TGTGCCAGCAGCCATCGCGGGGGTGGGCCAGATACGCAGTATTTT.

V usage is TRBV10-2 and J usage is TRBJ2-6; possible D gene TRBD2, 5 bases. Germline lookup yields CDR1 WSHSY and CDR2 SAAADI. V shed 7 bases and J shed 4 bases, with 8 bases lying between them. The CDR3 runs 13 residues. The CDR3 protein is CASKPSGANVLTF. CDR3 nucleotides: TGCGCCAGCAAACCTAGCGGGGCCAACGTCCTGACTTTC.

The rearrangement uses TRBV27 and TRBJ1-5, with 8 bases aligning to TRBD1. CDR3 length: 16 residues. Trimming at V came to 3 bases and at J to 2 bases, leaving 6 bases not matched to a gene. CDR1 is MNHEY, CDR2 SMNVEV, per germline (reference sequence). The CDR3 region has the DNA TGTGCCAGCAGTTTCATAGGACAGGGAGGCAATCAGCCCCAGCATTTT. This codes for CASSFIGQGGNQPQHF.

The CDR3 DNA is TGCGCCAGCAGCCCGACACAGGGGGCAGGCTACACCTTC. Its translation is CASSPTQGAGYTF. The genes are TRBV4-3 and TRBJ1-2; 9 bases align to TRBD1. The CDR3 is 13 residues long. Germline V gene lookup returns CDR1 LGHNA and CDR2 YSLEER. Germline trimming cut 4 bases from V and 8 bases from J; bases unmatched to any gene: 5.

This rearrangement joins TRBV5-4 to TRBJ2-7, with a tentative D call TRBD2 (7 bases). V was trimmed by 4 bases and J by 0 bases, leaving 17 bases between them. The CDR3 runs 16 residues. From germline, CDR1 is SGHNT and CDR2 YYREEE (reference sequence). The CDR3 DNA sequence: TGTGCCAGCAGCCCCGAAGGGGGGGCCGGCTCCTACGAGCAGTACTTC. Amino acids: CASSPEGGAGSYEQYF.

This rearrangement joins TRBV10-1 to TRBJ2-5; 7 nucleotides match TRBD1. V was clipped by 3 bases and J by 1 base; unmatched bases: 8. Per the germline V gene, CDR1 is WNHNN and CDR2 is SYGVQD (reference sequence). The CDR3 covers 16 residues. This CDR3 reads CASSDIVRTGQETQYF. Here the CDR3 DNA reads TGCGCCAGCAGTGACATTGTCAGGACAGGCCAAGAGACCCAGTACTTC.

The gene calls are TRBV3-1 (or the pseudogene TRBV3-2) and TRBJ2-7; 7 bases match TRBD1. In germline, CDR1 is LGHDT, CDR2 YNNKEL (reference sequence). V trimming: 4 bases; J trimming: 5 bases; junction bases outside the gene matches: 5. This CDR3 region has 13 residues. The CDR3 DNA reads TGTGCCAGCAGCCTGGGGACAGCGGACGAGCAGTACGTC. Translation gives CASSLGTADEQYV.

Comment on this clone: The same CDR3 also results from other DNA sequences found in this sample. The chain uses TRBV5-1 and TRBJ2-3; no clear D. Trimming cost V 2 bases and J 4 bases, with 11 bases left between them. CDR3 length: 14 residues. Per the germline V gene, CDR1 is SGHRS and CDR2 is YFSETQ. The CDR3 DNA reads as TGCGCCAGCAGCTTAGGTTTAGAGGCAGATACGCAGTATTTT. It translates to CASSLGLEADTQYF.

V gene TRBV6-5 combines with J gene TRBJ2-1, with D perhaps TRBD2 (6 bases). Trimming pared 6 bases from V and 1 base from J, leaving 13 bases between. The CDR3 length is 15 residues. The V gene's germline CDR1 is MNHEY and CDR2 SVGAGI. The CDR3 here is CASRAEGGSYNEQFF. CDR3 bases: TGTGCCAGCAGGGCGGAGGGTGGGTCCTACAATGAGCAGTTCTTC.

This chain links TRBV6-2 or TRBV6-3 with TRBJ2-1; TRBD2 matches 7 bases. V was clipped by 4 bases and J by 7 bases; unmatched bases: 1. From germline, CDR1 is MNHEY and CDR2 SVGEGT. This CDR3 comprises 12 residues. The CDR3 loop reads CASSLLANEQFF. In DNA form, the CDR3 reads TGTGCCAGCAGTTTACTAGCGAATGAGCAGTTCTTC.

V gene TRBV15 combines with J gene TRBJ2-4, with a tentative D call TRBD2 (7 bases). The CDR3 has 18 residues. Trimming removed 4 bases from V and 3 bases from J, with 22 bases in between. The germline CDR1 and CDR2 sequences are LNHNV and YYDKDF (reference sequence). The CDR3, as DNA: TGTGCCACCAGCAACCCCGCCGGGGGGCAGTTGGGCAAAAACATTCAGTACTTC. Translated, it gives CATSNPAGGQLGKNIQYF.

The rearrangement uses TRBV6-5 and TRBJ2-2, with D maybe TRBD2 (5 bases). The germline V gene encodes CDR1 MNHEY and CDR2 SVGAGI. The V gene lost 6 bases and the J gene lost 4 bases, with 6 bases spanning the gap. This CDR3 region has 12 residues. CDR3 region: CASREVTGELFF. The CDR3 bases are TGTGCCAGCAGGGAGGTCACCGGGGAGCTGTTTTTT.

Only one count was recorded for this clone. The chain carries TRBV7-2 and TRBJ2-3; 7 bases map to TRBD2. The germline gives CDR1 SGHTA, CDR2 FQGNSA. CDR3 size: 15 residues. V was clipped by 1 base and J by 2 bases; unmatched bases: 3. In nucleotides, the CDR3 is TGTGCCAGCAGCTTAGGGCGGGGGACCACAGATACGCAGTATTTT. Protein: CASSLGRGTTDTQYF.

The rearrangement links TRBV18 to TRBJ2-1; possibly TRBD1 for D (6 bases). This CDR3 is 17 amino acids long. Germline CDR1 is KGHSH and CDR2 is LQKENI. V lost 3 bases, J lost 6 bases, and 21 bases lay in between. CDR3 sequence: CASSPRQANPFPNEQFF. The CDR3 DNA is TGTGCCAGCTCACCGCGACAGGCCAACCCCTTCCCCAATGAGCAGTTCTTC.

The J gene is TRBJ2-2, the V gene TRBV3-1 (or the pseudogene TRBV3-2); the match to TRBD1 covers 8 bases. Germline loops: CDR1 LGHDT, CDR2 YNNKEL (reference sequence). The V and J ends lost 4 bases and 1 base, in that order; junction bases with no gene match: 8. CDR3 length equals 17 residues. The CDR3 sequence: CASSPRTGLMNTGELFF. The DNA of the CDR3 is TGTGCCAGCAGCCCAAGGACAGGGCTAATGAACACCGGGGAGCTGTTTTTT.

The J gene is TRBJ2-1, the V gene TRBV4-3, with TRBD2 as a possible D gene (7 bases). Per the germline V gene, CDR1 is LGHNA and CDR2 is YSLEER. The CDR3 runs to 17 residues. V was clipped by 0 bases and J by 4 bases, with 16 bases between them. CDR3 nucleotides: TGCGCCAGCAGCCAAGATCCGGGGGGCTTGTCATACAATGAGCAGTTCTTC. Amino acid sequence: CASSQDPGGLSYNEQFF.

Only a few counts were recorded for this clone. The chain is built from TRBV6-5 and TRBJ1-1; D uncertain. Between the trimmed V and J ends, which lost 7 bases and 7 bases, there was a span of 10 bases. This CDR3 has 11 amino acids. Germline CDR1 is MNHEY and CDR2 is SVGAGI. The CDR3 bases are TGTGCCAGCAATTCACCGGGTGAAGCTTTCTTT. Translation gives CASNSPGEAFF.

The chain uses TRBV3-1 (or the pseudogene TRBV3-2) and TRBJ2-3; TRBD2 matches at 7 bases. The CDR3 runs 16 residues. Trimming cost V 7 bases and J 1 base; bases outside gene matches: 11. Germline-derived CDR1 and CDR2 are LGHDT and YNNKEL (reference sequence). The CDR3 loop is CASIPSGGSGTDTQYF. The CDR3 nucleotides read TGTGCCAGCATACCCTCCGGGGGGAGCGGCACAGATACGCAGTATTTT.

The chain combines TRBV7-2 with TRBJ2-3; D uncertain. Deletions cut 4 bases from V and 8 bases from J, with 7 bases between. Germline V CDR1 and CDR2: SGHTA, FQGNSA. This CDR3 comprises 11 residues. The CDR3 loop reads CASSSGPTQYF. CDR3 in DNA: TGTGCCAGCAGCTCAGGCCCTACGCAGTATTTT.

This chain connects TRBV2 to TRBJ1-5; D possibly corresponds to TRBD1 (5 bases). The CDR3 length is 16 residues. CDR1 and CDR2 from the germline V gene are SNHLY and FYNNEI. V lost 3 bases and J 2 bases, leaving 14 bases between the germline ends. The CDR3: CASSDTQGAGNQPQHF. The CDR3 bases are TGTGCCAGCAGTGATACCCAAGGGGCCGGCAATCAGCCCCAGCATTTT.

This chain's CDR3 is CASSPQRYYGYTF. The CDR3 nucleotides are TGTGCCAGCAGCCCGCAGCGATACTATGGCTACACCTTC. The chain has TRBV14 and TRBJ1-2, with D unclear. Germline CDR1 SGHDN, CDR2 FVKESK. V dropped 4 bases and J dropped 3 bases, with 9 bases sitting between them. The CDR3 covers 13 residues.

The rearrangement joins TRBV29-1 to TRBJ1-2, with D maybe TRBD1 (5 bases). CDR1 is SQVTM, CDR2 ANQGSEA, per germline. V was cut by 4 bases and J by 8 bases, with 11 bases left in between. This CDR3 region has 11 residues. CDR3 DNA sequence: TGCAGCGTTGTTTCTGACAGAGGCTACACCTTC. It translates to CSVVSDRGYTF.

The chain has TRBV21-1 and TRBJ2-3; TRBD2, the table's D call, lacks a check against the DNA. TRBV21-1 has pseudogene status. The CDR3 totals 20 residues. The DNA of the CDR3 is TGTGCCAGCAGCGTGAAGTGGAACCTTGGTACTAGCGGGAGCACAGATACGCAGTATTTT. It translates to CASSVKWNLGTSGSTDTQYF.

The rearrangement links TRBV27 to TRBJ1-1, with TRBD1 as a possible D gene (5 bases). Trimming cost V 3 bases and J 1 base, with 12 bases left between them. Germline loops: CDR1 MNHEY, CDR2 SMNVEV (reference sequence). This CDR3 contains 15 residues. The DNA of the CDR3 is TGTGCCAGCAGTTTCCTAACTCAGGGGAACACTGAAGCTTTCTTT. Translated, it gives CASSFLTQGNTEAFF.

For the CDR3, the DNA is TGCGCCAGCAGCTTAAATCCTCAGGGTGTTGGAAACACCATATATTTT. Translating it yields CASSLNPQGVGNTIYF. This chain joins TRBV5-1 and TRBJ1-3; tentative D call: TRBD1 (5 bases). Per germline, CDR1 SGHRS and CDR2 YFSETQ. Trimming took 2 bases from V and 3 from J, leaving 15 bases between them. CDR3 length: 16 amino acids. The variable domain in full, completed from reference TRBV5-1 and TRBJ1-3, reads KAGVTQTPRYLIKTRGQQVTLSCSPISGHRSVSWYQQTPGQGLQFLFEYFSETQRNKGNFPGRFSGRQFSNSRSEMNVSTLELGDSALYLCASSLNPQGVGNTIYFGEGSWLTVV.

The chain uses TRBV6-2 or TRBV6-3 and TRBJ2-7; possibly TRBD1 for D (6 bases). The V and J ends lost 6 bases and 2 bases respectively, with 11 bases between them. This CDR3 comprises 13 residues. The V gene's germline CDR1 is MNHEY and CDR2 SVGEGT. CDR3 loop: CASSLTGPYEQYF. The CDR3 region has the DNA TGTGCCAGCAGCCTTACAGGGCCCTACGAGCAGTACTTC.

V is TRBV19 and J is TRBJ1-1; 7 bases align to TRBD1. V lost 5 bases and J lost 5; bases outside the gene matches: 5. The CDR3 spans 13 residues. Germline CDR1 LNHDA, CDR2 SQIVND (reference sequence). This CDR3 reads CASSSQGWTEAFF. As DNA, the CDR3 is TGTGCCAGTAGTTCACAGGGGTGGACTGAAGCTTTCTTT.